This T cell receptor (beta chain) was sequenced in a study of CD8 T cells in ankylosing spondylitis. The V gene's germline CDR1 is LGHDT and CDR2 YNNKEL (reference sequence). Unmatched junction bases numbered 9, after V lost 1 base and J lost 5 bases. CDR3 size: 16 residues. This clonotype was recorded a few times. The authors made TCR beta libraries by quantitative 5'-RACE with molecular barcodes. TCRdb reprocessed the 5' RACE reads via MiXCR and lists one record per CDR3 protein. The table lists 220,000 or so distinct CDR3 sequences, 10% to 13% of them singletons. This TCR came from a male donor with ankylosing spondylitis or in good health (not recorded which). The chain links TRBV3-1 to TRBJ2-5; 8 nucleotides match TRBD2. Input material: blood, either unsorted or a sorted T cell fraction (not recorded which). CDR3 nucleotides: TGTGCCAGCAGCCAAGTGGCGACGGGGGGGCCGGAGACCCAGTACTTC. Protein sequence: CASSQVATGGPETQYF.